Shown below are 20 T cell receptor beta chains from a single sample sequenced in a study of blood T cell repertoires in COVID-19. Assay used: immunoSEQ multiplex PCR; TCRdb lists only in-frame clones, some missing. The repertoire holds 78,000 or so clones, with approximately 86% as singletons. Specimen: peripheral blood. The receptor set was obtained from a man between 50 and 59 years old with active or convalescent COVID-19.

The CDR3 loop reads CASKQSGTLYNEQFF. As DNA, the CDR3 is TGTGCCAGCAAACAGAGCGGGACTCTCTACAATGAGCAGTTCTTC. This sequence joins TRBV2 and TRBJ2-1, with 7 bases aligning to TRBD2. Trimming removed 7 bases from V and 3 bases from J; junction bases left unmatched: 9. Germline loops: CDR1 SNHLY, CDR2 FYNNEI. The CDR3 totals 15 residues. The full variable domain, completed using reference TRBV2 and TRBJ2-1, is EPEVTQTPSHQVTQMGQEVILRCVPISNHLYFYWYRQILGQKVEFLVSFYNNEISEKSEIFDDQFSVERPDGSNFTLKIRSTKLEDSAMYFCASKQSGTLYNEQFFGPGTRLTVL.

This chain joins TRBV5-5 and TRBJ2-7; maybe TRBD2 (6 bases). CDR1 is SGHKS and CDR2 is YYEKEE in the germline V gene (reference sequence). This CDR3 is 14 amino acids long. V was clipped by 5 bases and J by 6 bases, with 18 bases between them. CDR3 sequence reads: CASSTASGGVEQYV. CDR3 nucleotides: TGTGCCAGCAGTACCGCGTCCGGGGGTGTCGAGCAGTACGTC.

In nucleotides, the CDR3 is TGTGCCAGCAGTGAAAAATTGGGGCATTTGGGGAACACCGGGGAGCTGTTTTTT. It codes for CASSEKLGHLGNTGELFF. This chain joins TRBV6-1 and TRBJ2-2, with D possibly TRBD1 on 5 matching bases. Trimming left V 2 bases short and J 1 base short, with 17 bases between. The CDR3 spans 18 residues. Per germline, CDR1 MNHNS and CDR2 SASEGT.

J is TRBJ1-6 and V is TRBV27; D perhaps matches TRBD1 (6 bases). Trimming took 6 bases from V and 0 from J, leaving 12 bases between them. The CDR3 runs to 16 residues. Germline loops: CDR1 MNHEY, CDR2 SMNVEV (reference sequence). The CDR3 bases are TGTGCCAGCAGCCTCGGGACATTCTCCTATAATTCACCCCTCCACTTT. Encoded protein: CASSLGTFSYNSPLHF.

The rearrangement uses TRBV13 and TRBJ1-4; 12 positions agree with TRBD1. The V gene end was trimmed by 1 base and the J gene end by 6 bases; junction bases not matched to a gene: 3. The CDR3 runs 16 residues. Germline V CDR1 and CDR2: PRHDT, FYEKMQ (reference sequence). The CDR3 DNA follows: TGTGCCAGCAGCTTAGAGGGACAGGGGGCGCATGAAAAACTGTTTTTT. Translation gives CASSLEGQGAHEKLFF.

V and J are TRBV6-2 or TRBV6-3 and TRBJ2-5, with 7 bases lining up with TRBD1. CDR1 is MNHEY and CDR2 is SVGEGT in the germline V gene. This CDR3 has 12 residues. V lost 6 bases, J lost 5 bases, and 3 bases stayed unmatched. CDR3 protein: CASSGTDETQYF. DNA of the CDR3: TGTGCCAGCAGCGGGACAGACGAGACCCAGTACTTC.

This CDR3 is CASSRTGEETQYF. The CDR3 DNA reads TGCGCCAGCAGTCGGACAGGGGAAGAGACCCAGTACTTC. This chain connects TRBV5-1 to TRBJ2-5; 9 nucleotides align to TRBD1. The CDR3 is 13 residues long. Germline trimming cut 5 bases from V and 3 bases from J; bases unmatched to any gene: 2. CDR1 SGHRS and CDR2 YFSETQ come from the germline V gene.

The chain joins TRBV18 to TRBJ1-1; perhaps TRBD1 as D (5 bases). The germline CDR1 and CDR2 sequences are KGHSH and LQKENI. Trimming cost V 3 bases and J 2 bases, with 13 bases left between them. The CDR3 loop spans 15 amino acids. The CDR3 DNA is TGTGCCAGCTCACCGCAGGGTTACGAAAACACTGAAGCTTTCTTT. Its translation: CASSPQGYENTEAFF.

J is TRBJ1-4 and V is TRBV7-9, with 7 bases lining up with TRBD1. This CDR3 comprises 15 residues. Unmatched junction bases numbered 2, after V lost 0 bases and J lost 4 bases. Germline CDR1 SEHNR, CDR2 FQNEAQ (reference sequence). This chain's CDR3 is CASSLAGDSNEKLFF. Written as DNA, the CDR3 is TGTGCCAGCAGCTTAGCGGGGGACAGTAATGAAAAACTGTTTTTT.

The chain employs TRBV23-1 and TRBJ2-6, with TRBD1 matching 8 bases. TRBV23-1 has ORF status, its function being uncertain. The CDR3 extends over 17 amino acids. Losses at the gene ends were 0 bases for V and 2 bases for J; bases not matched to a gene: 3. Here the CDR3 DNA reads TGCGCCAGCAGTCAATCCAGGACAGGGACTGGGGCCAACGTCCTGACTTTC. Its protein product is CASSQSRTGTGANVLTF.

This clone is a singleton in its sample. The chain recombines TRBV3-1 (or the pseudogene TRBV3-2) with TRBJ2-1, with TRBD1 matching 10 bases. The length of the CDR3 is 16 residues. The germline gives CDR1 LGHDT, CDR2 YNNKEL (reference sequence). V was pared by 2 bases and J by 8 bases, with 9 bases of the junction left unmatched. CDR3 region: CASSQRETGGVHEQFF. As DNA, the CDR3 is TGTGCCAGCAGCCAACGTGAGACAGGGGGCGTCCATGAGCAGTTCTTC.

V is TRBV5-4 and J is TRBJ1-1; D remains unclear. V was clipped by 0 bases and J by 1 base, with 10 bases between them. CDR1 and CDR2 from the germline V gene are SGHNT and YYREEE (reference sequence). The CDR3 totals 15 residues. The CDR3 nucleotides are TGTGCCAGCAGCTTGGACCAACTAGAGAACACTGAAGCTTTCTTT. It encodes CASSLDQLENTEAFF.

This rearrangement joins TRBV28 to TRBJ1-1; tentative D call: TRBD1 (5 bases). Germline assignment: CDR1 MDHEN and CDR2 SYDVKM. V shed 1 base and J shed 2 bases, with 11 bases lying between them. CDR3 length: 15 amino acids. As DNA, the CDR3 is TGTGCCAGCAGTTTATCCGCGACAGCAAACACTGAAGCTTTCTTT. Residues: CASSLSATANTEAFF.

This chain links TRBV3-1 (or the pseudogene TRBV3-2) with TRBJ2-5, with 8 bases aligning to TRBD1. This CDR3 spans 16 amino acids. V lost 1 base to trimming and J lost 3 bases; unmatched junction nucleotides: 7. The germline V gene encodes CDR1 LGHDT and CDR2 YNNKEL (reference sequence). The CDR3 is CASSQAPGQGEETQYF. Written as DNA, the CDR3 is TGTGCCAGCAGCCAAGCCCCCGGACAGGGTGAAGAGACCCAGTACTTC.

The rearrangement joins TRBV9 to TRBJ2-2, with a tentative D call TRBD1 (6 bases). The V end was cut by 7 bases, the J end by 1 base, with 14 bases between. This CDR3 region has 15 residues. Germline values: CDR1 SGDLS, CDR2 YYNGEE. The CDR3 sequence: CASSDRNLNTGELFF. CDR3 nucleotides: TGTGCCAGCTCCGACAGGAACCTGAACACCGGGGAGCTGTTTTTT.

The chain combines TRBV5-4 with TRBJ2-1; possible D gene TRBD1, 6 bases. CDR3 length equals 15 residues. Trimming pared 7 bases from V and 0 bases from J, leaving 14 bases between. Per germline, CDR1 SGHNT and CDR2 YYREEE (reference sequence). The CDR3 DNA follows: TGTGCCAGCCGCCCACAGGGAATCTCCTACAATGAGCAGTTCTTC. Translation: CASRPQGISYNEQFF.

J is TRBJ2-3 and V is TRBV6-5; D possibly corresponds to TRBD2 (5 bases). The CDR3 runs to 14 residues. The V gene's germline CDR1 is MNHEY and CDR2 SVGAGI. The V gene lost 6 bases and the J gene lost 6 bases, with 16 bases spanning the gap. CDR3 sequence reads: CASSPTWTEDTQYF. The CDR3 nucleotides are TGTGCCAGCAGCCCGACCTGGACTGAGGATACGCAGTATTTT.

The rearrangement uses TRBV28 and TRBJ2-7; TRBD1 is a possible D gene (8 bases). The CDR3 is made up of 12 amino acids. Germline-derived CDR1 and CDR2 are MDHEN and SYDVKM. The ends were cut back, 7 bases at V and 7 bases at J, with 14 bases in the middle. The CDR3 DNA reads TGTGCCAGCACTCTACAGGGGGGGGAGCAGTACTTC. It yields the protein CASTLQGGEQYF.

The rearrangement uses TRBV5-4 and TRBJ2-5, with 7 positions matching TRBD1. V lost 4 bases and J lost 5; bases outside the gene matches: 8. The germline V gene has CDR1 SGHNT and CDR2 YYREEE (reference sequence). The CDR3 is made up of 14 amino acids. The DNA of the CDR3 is TGTGCCAGCAGCCCTGAGACAGGGCCGGAGACCCAGTACTTC. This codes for CASSPETGPETQYF.

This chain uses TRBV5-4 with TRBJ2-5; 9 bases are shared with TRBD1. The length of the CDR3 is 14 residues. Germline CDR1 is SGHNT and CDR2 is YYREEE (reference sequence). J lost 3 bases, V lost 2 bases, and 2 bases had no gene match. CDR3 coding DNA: TGTGCCAGCAGCTTTACAGGGGGCGAAGAGACCCAGTACTTC. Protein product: CASSFTGGEETQYF.